These 26 T cell receptor beta chains came from one sample sequenced in a study of T cell responses to AZD1222 COVID-19 vaccine. Libraries were prepared by immunoSEQ multiplex PCR; TCRdb keeps only in-frame clonotypes and omits some of them. Of roughly 56,000 clones in the sample, approximately 83% are singletons; the top ten hold roughly 16%. The sequencing used peripheral blood, collected on day 0 of AZD1222 vaccination. Receptors were obtained from an adult in good health.

This chain connects TRBV6-5 to TRBJ2-7; D unclear. The length of the CDR3 is 11 residues. V lost 6 bases and J lost 5, with 8 bases in between. The germline CDR1 and CDR2 sequences are MNHEY and SVGAGI. The CDR3 region is CASSPGNEQYF. CDR3 DNA sequence: TGTGCCAGCAGCCCGGGTAACGAGCAGTACTTC.

The V gene is TRBV5-1, the J gene TRBJ2-7; D is undetermined. CDR1 and CDR2 (germline): SGHRS, YFSETQ. Between the trimmed V and J ends, which lost 1 base and 3 bases, there was a span of 11 bases. This CDR3 comprises 14 residues. The CDR3 DNA follows: TGCGCCAGCAGCTTGACACCCCCCAGCTACGAGCAGTACTTC. Protein sequence: CASSLTPPSYEQYF.

V usage is TRBV19 and J usage is TRBJ1-2; 8 bases line up with TRBD1. V trimming: 5 bases; J trimming: 8 bases; junction bases outside the gene matches: 16. Germline V gene lookup returns CDR1 LNHDA and CDR2 SQIVND (reference sequence). The CDR3 length is 16 residues. CDR3 nucleotide sequence: TGTGCCAGTAGTTATATTGGAGACAGGGGATTCGGGGGCTACACCTTC. This gives the protein CASSYIGDRGFGGYTF.

This chain joins TRBV5-1 and TRBJ1-5; D remains ambiguous. CDR1 is SGHRS, CDR2 YFSETQ, per germline. The CDR3 sequence is 14 residues long. V was trimmed by 0 bases and J by 8 bases, leaving 12 bases between them. CDR3 in amino acids: CASSLGSLWKPQHF. The CDR3 nucleotides read TGCGCCAGCAGCTTGGGGTCGCTGTGGAAGCCCCAGCATTTT.

J is TRBJ1-4 and V is TRBV4-1; 7 positions match TRBD1. V was clipped by 4 bases and J by 5 bases; unmatched bases: 4. The CDR3 has 14 residues. Germline assignment: CDR1 MGHRA and CDR2 YSYEKL. CDR3 nucleotide sequence: TGCGCCAGCAGCCCGGACAGGTCAAATGAAAAACTGTTTTTT. As protein: CASSPDRSNEKLFF.

In its sample, this clone was seen once. The DNA for the CDR3 is TGCAGTGTTGGCTCCTACAATGAGCAGTTCTTC. It specifies CSVGSYNEQFF. This chain uses TRBV20-1 with TRBJ2-1; D is undetermined. The V end lost 7 bases, the J end lost 0 bases, and 4 bases lay between the germline ends. The CDR3 extends over 11 amino acids. Germline assignment: CDR1 DFQATT and CDR2 SNEGSKA (reference sequence).

The V call is TRBV6-5, the J call TRBJ2-2; no clear D. This CDR3 contains 11 residues. Germline V gives CDR1 MNHEY, CDR2 SVGAGI. Trimming removed 7 bases at V and 3 bases at J, with 3 bases between. DNA for the CDR3: TGTGCCAGCAAGGACACCGGGGAGCTGTTTTTT. It encodes CASKDTGELFF.

The V and J genes are TRBV28 and TRBJ1-3; D not resolved. This CDR3 is 16 amino acids long. Germline V CDR1 and CDR2: MDHEN, SYDVKM. Trimming shortened V by 2 bases and J by 0 bases, and 11 bases separated the two germline ends. The CDR3 sequence is CASSLLLGISGNTIYF. CDR3 sequence (DNA): TGTGCCAGCAGTTTACTTCTGGGTATCTCTGGAAACACCATATATTTT.

The chain couples TRBV7-2 to TRBJ2-3, with 13 bases aligning to TRBD2. V lost 3 bases and J lost 9; bases outside the gene matches: 9. The germline V gene encodes CDR1 SGHTA and CDR2 FQGNSA. CDR3 length equals 16 residues. The DNA of the CDR3 is TGTGCCAGCAGCTTGAGACTAGCGGGGGGAAGTCGGACGCAGTATTTT. Amino acids: CASSLRLAGGSRTQYF.

The chain is built from TRBV25-1 and TRBJ1-4; 10 bases map to TRBD1. This CDR3 is 16 amino acids long. With 10 bases clipped from V and 1 base from J, the junction kept 9 bases outside the gene matches. The germline V gene has CDR1 MGHDK and CDR2 SYGVNS. CDR3 protein: CATGTGVGGTNEKLFF. In nucleotides, the CDR3 is TGTGCCACCGGGACAGGGGTAGGGGGAACTAATGAAAAACTGTTTTTT.

The J gene is TRBJ2-7, the V gene TRBV5-1; D ambiguous. The germline CDR1 and CDR2 sequences are SGHRS and YFSETQ. V was shortened by 3 bases and J by 1 base, with 8 bases between the two germline ends. The CDR3 length is 13 residues. The CDR3 loop is CASSSSPSYEQYF. In nucleotides, the CDR3 is TGCGCCAGCAGCTCCTCCCCATCCTACGAGCAGTACTTC.

The V and J genes are TRBV19 and TRBJ1-4; D gene ambiguous. CDR1 LNHDA and CDR2 SQIVND come from the germline V gene (reference sequence). The CDR3 loop spans 15 amino acids. Between the trimmed V and J ends, which lost 5 bases and 4 bases, there was a span of 14 bases. The DNA for the CDR3 is TGTGCCAGTAGTGTGTCCACCGAACGTAATGAAAAACTGTTTTTT. As protein: CASSVSTERNEKLFF. Based on the CDR3 plus reference TRBV19 and TRBJ1-4, the full variable domain is DGGITQSPKYLFRKEGQNVTLSCEQNLNHDAMYWYRQDPGQGLRLIYYSQIVNDFQKGDIAEGYSVSREKKESFPLTVTSAQKNPTAFYLCASSVSTERNEKLFFGSGTQLSVL.

The J gene is TRBJ2-7, the V gene TRBV28, with 7 bases fitting TRBD2. Trimming cost V 11 bases and J 4 bases; bases outside gene matches: 14. Germline V CDR1 and CDR2: MDHEN, SYDVKM. CDR3 length: 14 amino acids. This CDR3 reads CAVVGRDFGYEQYF. In DNA form, the CDR3 reads TGTGCCGTAGTTGGGAGGGATTTTGGTTACGAGCAGTACTTC.

The V and J genes are TRBV19 and TRBJ2-1; D is tentatively TRBD1 or TRBD2 (5 bases each). V lost 8 bases, J lost 0 bases, and 14 bases lay in between. The CDR3 has 15 residues. CDR1 is LNHDA and CDR2 is SQIVND in the germline V gene (reference sequence). CDR3 protein: CASQEYGTSYNEQFF. The CDR3 coding sequence is TGTGCCAGTCAAGAATATGGGACCTCCTACAATGAGCAGTTCTTC.

This clone was detected once. The genes are TRBV29-1 and TRBJ2-2, with D perhaps matching TRBD1 or TRBD2 (6 bases each). From germline, CDR1 is SQVTM and CDR2 ANQGSEA. V lost 7 bases and J lost 3, with 15 bases in between. This CDR3 is built from 14 residues. CDR3 sequence reads: CSAGRGPDTGELFF. In DNA, the CDR3 is TGCAGCGCCGGACGGGGGCCGGACACCGGGGAGCTGTTTTTT.

This rearrangement joins TRBV10-3 to TRBJ2-3; D may be TRBD1 or TRBD2 (6 bases each). Germline values: CDR1 ENHRY, CDR2 SYGVKD. There are 18 residues in the CDR3. The ends were cut back, 2 bases at V and 2 bases at J, with 20 bases in the middle. CDR3 bases: TGTGCCATCAGTGAGGCGGGGATGGGGGGCCCTCTCACAGATACGCAGTATTTT. Its translation: CAISEAGMGGPLTDTQYF.

The chain joins TRBV15 to TRBJ2-5; D is possibly TRBD1 or TRBD2 (5 bases each). V shed 4 bases and J shed 5 bases, with 20 bases lying between them. Germline CDR1 is LNHNV and CDR2 is YYDKDF (reference sequence). The CDR3 consists of 16 residues. In DNA form, the CDR3 reads TGTGCCACCAGCACCCCTCGGGGTGCTAAGGGGGAGACCCAGTACTTC. It translates to CATSTPRGAKGETQYF. Variable domain in full (rest from reference TRBV15 and TRBJ2-5): DAMVIQNPRYQVTQFGKPVTLSCSQTLNHNVMYWYQQKSSQAPKLLFHYYDKDFNNEADTPDNFQSRRPNTSFCFLDIRSPGLGDTAMYLCATSTPRGAKGETQYFGPGTRLLVL.

The rearrangement uses TRBV5-1 and TRBJ2-7; D tentatively reads TRBD1 or TRBD2 (5 bases each). Germline CDR1 reads SGHRS; CDR2 reads YFSETQ. The CDR3 spans 16 residues. Trimming took off 0 bases at V and 1 base at J, with 14 bases between the two ends. CDR3 sequence (DNA): TGCGCCAGCAGCTTGGAAGGTCCGGGGCGATCCTACGAGCAGTACTTC. Protein: CASSLEGPGRSYEQYF.

This sequence joins TRBV9 and TRBJ2-1; 7 bases are shared with TRBD1. Germline V CDR1 and CDR2: SGDLS, YYNGEE. The CDR3 runs 14 residues. Germline trimming cut 4 bases from V and 5 bases from J; bases unmatched to any gene: 6. The CDR3 reads CASSRQGMNNEQFF. The CDR3 DNA sequence: TGTGCCAGCAGCCGACAGGGTATGAACAATGAGCAGTTCTTC. Full variable domain (outside the CDR3, taken from reference TRBV9 and TRBJ2-1): DSGVTQTPKHLITATGQRVTLRCSPRSGDLSVYWYQQSLDQGLQFLIQYYNGEERAKGNILERFSAQQFPDLHSELNLSSLELGDSALYFCASSRQGMNNEQFFGPGTRLTVL.

The V call is TRBV19, the J call TRBJ1-3, with D possibly being TRBD1 (5 bases). The CDR3 is 12 residues long. V was shortened by 3 bases and J by 12 bases, with 12 bases between the two germline ends. CDR1 LNHDA and CDR2 SQIVND come from the germline V gene (reference sequence). The CDR3 here is CASSIQGALIYF. The CDR3 region has the DNA TGTGCCAGTAGTATCCAGGGAGCCCTCATATATTTT.

CDR3 region: CASSFLLRPGTGATNEKLFF. The CDR3 coding sequence is TGTGCCAGCAGTTTTTTACTCCGTCCCGGGACAGGCGCAACTAATGAAAAACTGTTTTTT. The chain joins TRBV28 to TRBJ1-4; the match to TRBD1 covers 8 bases. The CDR3 is 20 amino acids. With 3 bases clipped from V and 0 bases from J, the junction kept 15 bases outside the gene matches. CDR1 and CDR2 from the germline V gene are MDHEN and SYDVKM.

The CDR3 protein is CASSSQKKSQETQYF. The CDR3 bases are TGTGCCAGCAGCTCACAAAAGAAAAGCCAAGAGACCCAGTACTTC. The genes are TRBV7-9 and TRBJ2-5; no clear D. The V and J ends lost 4 bases and 1 base respectively, with 13 bases between them. Germline CDR1 is SEHNR and CDR2 is FQNEAQ (reference sequence). The CDR3 has 15 residues. The full variable domain, its missing parts supplied by reference TRBV7-9 and TRBJ2-5, is DTGVSQNPRHKITKRGQNVTFRCDPISEHNRLYWYRQTLGQGPEFLTYFQNEAQLEKSRLLSDRFSAERPKGSFSTLEIQRTEQGDSAMYLCASSSQKKSQETQYFGPGTRLLVL.

The chain has TRBV2 and TRBJ1-2, with a possible D match to TRBD1 (6 bases). CDR1 is SNHLY, CDR2 FYNNEI, per germline. V lost 7 bases, J lost 6 bases, and 15 bases lay in between. The CDR3 is 13 amino acids. This CDR3 is CASMVGGWDGYTF. DNA of the CDR3: TGTGCCAGCATGGTAGGGGGGTGGGATGGCTACACCTTC. The entire variable domain, with the rest obtained from reference TRBV2 and TRBJ1-2, is as follows: EPEVTQTPSHQVTQMGQEVILRCVPISNHLYFYWYRQILGQKVEFLVSFYNNEISEKSEIFDDQFSVERPDGSNFTLKIRSTKLEDSAMYFCASMVGGWDGYTFGSGTRLTVV.

The V call is TRBV3-1 (or the pseudogene TRBV3-2), the J call TRBJ2-7; D tentatively fits TRBD1 or TRBD2 (5 bases each). The length of the CDR3 is 15 residues. Germline lookup yields CDR1 LGHDT and CDR2 YNNKEL (reference sequence). V was clipped by 4 bases and J by 3 bases, with 16 bases between them. The CDR3 reads CASSLTRDGNYEQYF. For the CDR3, the DNA is TGTGCCAGCAGCCTTACTCGGGACGGGAACTACGAGCAGTACTTC.

V and J are TRBV6-5 and TRBJ2-4, with D perhaps TRBD1 (5 bases). This CDR3 has 13 amino acids. Germline CDR1 and CDR2: MNHEY and SVGAGI. The ends were cut back, 8 bases at V and 0 bases at J, with 8 bases in the middle. The CDR3 protein is CASGHLAKNIQYF. CDR3 DNA: TGTGCCAGCGGACACTTAGCCAAAAACATTCAGTACTTC.

This chain links TRBV5-1 with TRBJ2-1, with TRBD1 matching over 11 bases. The length of the CDR3 is 14 residues. V gave up 4 bases and J gave up 9 bases; unmatched junction bases: 6. CDR1 SGHRS and CDR2 YFSETQ come from the germline V gene. The DNA for the CDR3 is TGCGCCAGCAGCGCCGGACAGGGGGCAGGTGAGCAGTTCTTC. Its translation is CASSAGQGAGEQFF.